These 22 T cell receptor beta chains originate from one sample sequenced in a study of T cell responses to AZD1222 COVID-19 vaccine. The method was immunoSEQ multiplex PCR; TCRdb's version includes in-frame clones alone and lacks a portion of them. The table shows more than 70,000 clones, with nearly 90% occurring only once. The specimen comprised peripheral blood, sampled on day 0 of AZD1222 vaccination. These receptors were obtained from an adult in good health.

About this clone itself: A read error may produce the germline difference seen at one junction end. The chain joins TRBV19 to TRBJ2-7; D possibly corresponds to TRBD2 (5 bases). Germline-derived CDR1 and CDR2 are LNHDA and SQIVND (reference sequence). CDR3 size: 11 residues. In DNA form, the CDR3 reads TGTGCCAGCGGGGAGAAATCAACCCCCAACTTC. Protein sequence: CASGEKSTPNF.

The CDR3 sequence: CAWIRQENSNYGYTF. CDR3 DNA sequence: TGTGCCTGGATTAGACAGGAAAACAGTAACTATGGCTACACCTTC. The V call is TRBV30, the J call TRBJ1-2; D perhaps matches TRBD1 (6 bases). This CDR3 has 15 residues. Looked up from germline, CDR1 is GTSNPN and CDR2 is SVGIG (reference sequence). V lost 4 bases to trimming and J lost 1 base, with 16 bases between them. The entire variable domain, with the rest obtained from reference TRBV30 and TRBJ1-2, is as follows: SQTIHQWPATLVQPVGSPLSLECTVEGTSNPNLYWYRQAAGRGLQLLFYSVGIGQISSEVPQNLSASRPQDRQFILSSKKLLLSDSGFYLCAWIRQENSNYGYTFGSGTRLTVV.

The rearrangement links TRBV5-1 to TRBJ1-2; D not certain. The CDR3 sequence is 16 residues long. V lost 3 bases and J lost 8, with 23 bases in between. Germline assignment: CDR1 SGHRS and CDR2 YFSETQ. For the CDR3, the DNA is TGCGCCAGCAGCTCTGCTAGCACAGTACCGTCGTCGGGCTACACCTTC. Translation gives CASSSASTVPSSGYTF.

The chain links TRBV3-1 (or the pseudogene TRBV3-2) to TRBJ2-5; no reliable D call. The CDR3 is 13 amino acids. Germline V gives CDR1 LGHDT, CDR2 YNNKEL (reference sequence). V dropped 1 base and J dropped 9 bases, with 12 bases sitting between them. CDR3: CASSQVGPQAQYF. The CDR3 nucleotides are TGTGCCAGCAGCCAAGTCGGCCCCCAGGCCCAGTACTTC.

This chain links TRBV14 with TRBJ2-7; 9 bases map to TRBD2. This CDR3 is 15 amino acids long. Germline CDR1 reads SGHDN; CDR2 reads FVKESK. With V trimmed by 4 bases and J by 5 bases, 9 bases remained unmatched. The CDR3 region has the DNA TGTGCCAGCAGCCCTCAGCGGGAGGTTCTGCACGAGCAGTACTTC. This encodes CASSPQREVLHEQYF.

The J gene is TRBJ1-2, the V gene TRBV29-1; D is possibly TRBD1 (5 bases). Germline loops: CDR1 SQVTM, CDR2 ANQGSEA. This CDR3 is 13 amino acids long. Between the trimmed V and J ends, which lost 7 bases and 2 bases, there was a span of 14 bases. The CDR3 nucleotides read TGCAGCGCCCGAAAGCAGGGAAACTATGGCTACACCTTC. This encodes CSARKQGNYGYTF.

Of note for this clone: Additional DNA sequences in this sample encode the identical CDR3. The chain carries TRBV18 and TRBJ1-1; D unclear. This CDR3 is 13 amino acids long. The germline V and J ends were trimmed by 3 bases and 1 base, with 6 bases remaining between them. CDR1 and CDR2 from the germline V gene are KGHSH and LQKENI. Written as DNA, the CDR3 is TGTGCCAGCTCACCGGACGGGAACACTGAAGCTTTCTTT. Translating it yields CASSPDGNTEAFF.

The chain is built from TRBV11-3 and TRBJ2-2; tentatively, D is TRBD2 (6 bases). Between the trimmed V and J ends, which lost 0 bases and 4 bases, there was a span of 9 bases. Germline V gene sequence: CDR1 SGHNT, CDR2 YENEEA. This CDR3 has 15 residues. CDR3: CASSLEGGVTGELFF. The CDR3, as DNA: TGTGCCAGCAGCTTAGAGGGGGGAGTCACCGGGGAGCTGTTTTTT.

The rearrangement links TRBV19 to TRBJ2-3, with D uncertain. CDR3 size: 15 residues. V lost 1 base and J 0 bases, leaving 8 bases between the germline ends. Germline lookup yields CDR1 LNHDA and CDR2 SQIVND (reference sequence). CDR3 sequence reads: CASSIGLPSTDTQYF. CDR3 bases: TGTGCCAGTAGTATAGGCCTTCCTAGCACAGATACGCAGTATTTT.

This rearrangement joins TRBV12-5 to TRBJ1-6; D unclear. The CDR3 extends over 15 amino acids. V was pared by 6 bases and J by 3 bases, with 12 bases between. Germline loops: CDR1 LGHNT, CDR2 FRNRAP. In nucleotides, the CDR3 is TGTGCTAGTGGCCTTGAGGCAGACTATAATTCACCCCTCCACTTT. This gives the protein CASGLEADYNSPLHF. Supplemented by reference TRBV12-5 and TRBJ1-6, the full variable domain reads DARVTQTPRHKVTEMGQEVTMRCQPILGHNTVFWYRQTMMQGLELLAYFRNRAPLDDSGMPKDRFSAEMPDATLATLKIQPSEPRDSAVYFCASGLEADYNSPLHFGNGTRLTVT.

J is TRBJ2-1 and V is TRBV19; tentative D call: TRBD1 (5 bases). This CDR3 has 13 residues. Trimming stripped 6 bases from V and 2 bases from J, with 8 bases between. Germline CDR1 is LNHDA and CDR2 is SQIVND (reference sequence). CDR3 sequence (DNA): TGTGCCAGTAGAGGGGCAGCCTACAATGAGCAGTTCTTC. This gives the protein CASRGAAYNEQFF.

The genes are TRBV18 and TRBJ2-1; 7 bases map to TRBD2. The CDR3 loop spans 17 amino acids. V gave up 0 bases and J gave up 5 bases; unmatched junction bases: 10. CDR1 is KGHSH and CDR2 is LQKENI in the germline V gene. CDR3 sequence: CASSPPLAGEGHNEQFF. CDR3 DNA sequence: TGTGCCAGCTCACCACCTTTGGCGGGAGAGGGCCACAATGAGCAGTTCTTC.

The J gene is TRBJ2-7, the V gene TRBV5-4, with D unclear. The length of the CDR3 is 14 residues. V was pared by 3 bases and J by 2 bases, with 12 bases between. Germline assignment: CDR1 SGHNT and CDR2 YYREEE (reference sequence). CDR3 loop: CASSSSGTPYEQYF. The CDR3, as DNA: TGTGCCAGCAGCTCCTCAGGTACTCCCTACGAGCAGTACTTC.

The chain joins TRBV6-5 to TRBJ1-6, with D unclear. V gave up 4 bases and J gave up 9 bases, with 7 bases separating them. The CDR3 length is 12 residues. From germline, CDR1 is MNHEY and CDR2 SVGAGI. The CDR3 nucleotides read TGTGCCAGCAGTTCCCCTCGTTCACCCCTCCACTTT. Protein product: CASSSPRSPLHF.

The chain combines TRBV28 with TRBJ1-6, with TRBD1 matching over 10 bases. V gave up 4 bases and J gave up 5 bases; unmatched junction bases: 8. The CDR3 covers 17 residues. Per germline, CDR1 MDHEN and CDR2 SYDVKM. The CDR3 reads CASSSPGQGTHNSPLHF. DNA for the CDR3: TGTGCCAGCAGTTCCCCGGGACAGGGGACCCATAATTCACCCCTCCACTTT.

The V call is TRBV6-2 or TRBV6-3, the J call TRBJ2-5; perhaps TRBD2 as D (6 bases). Germline assignment: CDR1 MNHEY and CDR2 SVGEGT. V lost 2 bases to trimming and J lost 5 bases, with 15 bases between them. The CDR3 consists of 15 residues. Here the CDR3 reads CASSYTFSGGETQYF. The CDR3 DNA reads TGTGCCAGCAGTTACACTTTTTCAGGAGGGGAGACCCAGTACTTC.

This clone was recorded only once. This chain joins TRBV6-5 and TRBJ1-5, with D perhaps matching TRBD1 (6 bases). The length of the CDR3 is 14 residues. The V gene lost 6 bases and the J gene lost 6 bases, with 15 bases spanning the gap. Germline V gives CDR1 MNHEY, CDR2 SVGAGI. CDR3 bases: TGTGCCAGCAGACGCGGACAGAGGACTCAGCCCCAGCATTTT. Translating gives CASRRGQRTQPQHF.

The V call is TRBV27, the J call TRBJ1-2; 7 bases agree with TRBD1. The CDR3 length is 14 residues. Germline CDR1 reads MNHEY; CDR2 reads SMNVEV (reference sequence). The V gene end was trimmed by 5 bases and the J gene end by 2 bases; junction bases not matched to a gene: 5. The CDR3 protein is CASSRQDRNYGYTF. For the CDR3, the DNA is TGTGCCAGCAGTCGACAGGACAGGAACTATGGCTACACCTTC.

V and J are TRBV6-1 and TRBJ1-1; D is unclear. Germline loops: CDR1 MNHNS, CDR2 SASEGT. The CDR3 sequence is 14 residues long. V was shortened by 3 bases and J by 8 bases, with 16 bases between the two germline ends. CDR3 in amino acids: CASSDYSQLVEAFF. The CDR3 DNA reads as TGTGCCAGCAGTGATTACAGTCAGCTAGTAGAAGCTTTCTTT.

A word on this clone: At one end the junction does not follow the germline gene, possibly because of a read error. The chain uses TRBV5-1 and TRBJ1-1; no reliable D call. This CDR3 is 14 amino acids long. CDR1 SGHRS and CDR2 YFSETQ come from the germline V gene. Written as DNA, the CDR3 is TGCGCCAGCAGCTTCGAGGGAATGAACACTGAAGCCTTCTTT. Translating it yields CASSFEGMNTEAFF. The full variable domain, in which reference TRBV5-1 and TRBJ1-1 provide the parts outside the CDR3, is KAGVTQTPRYLIKTRGQQVTLSCSPISGHRSVSWYQQTPGQGLQFLFEYFSETQRNKGNFPGRFSGRQFSNSRSEMNVSTLELGDSALYLCASSFEGMNTEAFFGQGTRLTVV.

The chain is built from TRBV19 and TRBJ1-1, with TRBD1 as a possible D gene (5 bases). The germline CDR1 and CDR2 sequences are LNHDA and SQIVND (reference sequence). The CDR3 loop spans 14 amino acids. The V gene lost 7 bases and the J gene lost 3 bases, with 15 bases spanning the gap. The CDR3 nucleotides are TGTGCCAGTACCCCCCGCGGACACTACACTGAAGCTTTCTTT. It specifies CASTPRGHYTEAFF.

The rearrangement uses TRBV7-2 and TRBJ2-5, with 8 bases fitting TRBD1. Per the germline V gene, CDR1 is SGHTA and CDR2 is FQGNSA. V trimming: 5 bases; J trimming: 3 bases; junction bases outside the gene matches: 11. The CDR3 runs to 16 residues. CDR3: CASSASNPGQEETQYF. CDR3 in DNA: TGTGCCAGCAGCGCTTCCAACCCGGGACAGGAAGAGACCCAGTACTTC.